One sample yielded the 14 T cell receptor beta chains listed below, sequenced in a study of identifying expanded T cells in peripheral blood. The assay was immunoSEQ multiplex PCR, and TCRdb's table has in-frame clones only and misses some. The repertoire holds tens of thousands of clones, with 88% as singletons. The specimen was blood. The receptors were gathered from a person aged 18 to 70 in good health.

This clone has just one count. This rearrangement joins TRBV4-1 to TRBJ1-2, with 8 bases that match TRBD1. The junction had 14 bases not matched to a gene; V was cut back by 1 base and J by 4 bases. The CDR3 has 18 amino acids. In germline, CDR1 is MGHRA, CDR2 YSYEKL. The DNA of the CDR3 is TGCGCCAGCAGCCAAGTAGCGCAGGGGGCGATAGGCCTCTATGGCTACACCTTC. Protein product: CASSQVAQGAIGLYGYTF.

This chain links TRBV7-2 with TRBJ1-1; perhaps TRBD1 as D (5 bases). Germline V gene sequence: CDR1 SGHTA, CDR2 FQGNSA. The CDR3 contains 15 residues. V was shortened by 5 bases and J by 3 bases, with 16 bases between the two germline ends. CDR3 bases: TGTGCCAGCAGCCCAGGGACGGGATGGGACACTGAAGCTTTCTTT. This sequence encodes CASSPGTGWDTEAFF. The whole variable domain, remainder taken from reference TRBV7-2 and TRBJ1-1, is GAGVSQSPSNKVTEKGKDVELRCDPISGHTALYWYRQSLGQGLEFLIYFQGNSAPDKSGLPSDRFSAERTGGSVSTLTIQRTQQEDSAVYLCASSPGTGWDTEAFFGQGTRLTVV.

The chain's CDR3 is CASSLTEASYEQYF. The CDR3 DNA sequence: TGTGCCAGCAGCTTGACAGAGGCCTCCTACGAGCAGTACTTC. The chain links TRBV7-9 to TRBJ2-7, with D maybe TRBD1 (5 bases). Germline V lookup: CDR1 SEHNR, CDR2 FQNEAQ (reference sequence). V was shortened by 3 bases and J by 0 bases, with 9 bases between the two germline ends. The CDR3 runs to 14 residues.

The chain recombines TRBV7-9 with TRBJ1-2, with D unresolved. With 5 bases removed from V and 4 bases from J, the gap between germline ends came to 2 bases. The germline gives CDR1 SEHNR, CDR2 FQNEAQ (reference sequence). This CDR3 is built from 10 residues. The CDR3 here is CASSAYGYTF. CDR3 DNA: TGTGCCAGCAGCGCCTATGGCTACACCTTC. The full variable domain, rest sourced from reference TRBV7-9 and TRBJ1-2, is DTGVSQNPRHKITKRGQNVTFRCDPISEHNRLYWYRQTLGQGPEFLTYFQNEAQLEKSRLLSDRFSAERPKGSFSTLEIQRTEQGDSAMYLCASSAYGYTFGSGTRLTVV.

The chain joins TRBV5-1 to TRBJ2-3; D gene unclear. Germline loops: CDR1 SGHRS, CDR2 YFSETQ. This CDR3 is built from 13 residues. V was clipped by 4 bases and J by 7 bases, with 13 bases between them. The chain's CDR3 is CASSRPPNYTQYF. The CDR3 region has the DNA TGCGCCAGCAGCCGGCCCCCAAATTATACGCAGTATTTT.

The chain links TRBV7-2 to TRBJ2-7; no reliable D call. Germline V gene lookup returns CDR1 SGHTA and CDR2 FQGNSA. Trimming removed 2 bases at V and 2 bases at J, with 4 bases between. CDR3 length equals 12 residues. The CDR3 DNA reads TGTGCCAGCAGCTTATCCCCCTACGAGCAGTACTTC. It is translated as CASSLSPYEQYF.

The chain carries TRBV19 and TRBJ2-1, with TRBD2 matching over 13 bases. The germline V gene has CDR1 LNHDA and CDR2 SQIVND (reference sequence). With 4 bases clipped from V and 5 bases from J, the junction kept 2 bases outside the gene matches. The CDR3 is 15 residues long. CDR3 sequence (DNA): TGTGCCAGTAGTAGGGGGACTAGCGGGAACAATGAGCAGTTCTTC. It specifies CASSRGTSGNNEQFF.

V and J are TRBV2 and TRBJ2-6; D gene unclear. V shed 6 bases and J shed 2 bases, with 14 bases lying between them. CDR1 is SNHLY, CDR2 FYNNEI, per germline. This CDR3 has 16 residues. The CDR3 DNA sequence: TGTGCCAGCAGCAATCTAGGACCCGCTGGGGCCAACGTCCTGACTTTC. Translating it yields CASSNLGPAGANVLTF.

This clone was recorded a few times. The chain uses TRBV6-6 and TRBJ1-2; perhaps TRBD1 as D (6 bases). CDR1 is MNHNY and CDR2 is SVGAGI in the germline V gene (reference sequence). The V gene lost 6 bases and the J gene lost 8 bases, with 13 bases spanning the gap. This CDR3 spans 12 amino acids. In DNA form, the CDR3 reads TGTGCCAGCAGAACAGGGCAAAAAGGCTACACCTTC. Translation: CASRTGQKGYTF.

V is TRBV6-5 and J is TRBJ1-3; D gene ambiguous. Trimming removed 6 bases at V and 0 bases at J, with 9 bases between. The CDR3 length is 14 residues. CDR1 is MNHEY and CDR2 is SVGAGI in the germline V gene. CDR3 in amino acids: CASRQRSSGNTIYF. CDR3 nucleotides: TGTGCCAGCAGACAGCGTTCCTCTGGAAACACCATATATTTT.

The chain recombines TRBV4-2 with TRBJ2-1, with TRBD2 matching 14 bases. Trimming cost V 4 bases and J 7 bases; bases outside gene matches: 9. This CDR3 spans 17 amino acids. Germline assignment: CDR1 LGHNA and CDR2 YNFKEQ. The CDR3 is CASSRGLAGVLGNEQFF. In nucleotides, the CDR3 is TGTGCCAGCAGCCGGGGACTAGCGGGGGTTCTGGGGAATGAGCAGTTCTTC.

This chain uses TRBV27 with TRBJ2-7; a possible D gene is TRBD1 (5 bases). Germline assignment: CDR1 MNHEY and CDR2 SMNVEV (reference sequence). V was cut by 2 bases and J by 0 bases, with 8 bases left in between. CDR3 length equals 14 residues. The CDR3 nucleotides are TGTGCCAGCAGTTTAGAAGGGGCCTCCTACGAGCAGTACTTC. It specifies CASSLEGASYEQYF.

This chain uses TRBV10-3 with TRBJ2-1; 7 bases map to TRBD1. CDR1 is ENHRY, CDR2 SYGVKD, per germline. V dropped 10 bases and J dropped 2; count of bases not matched to a gene: 14. The CDR3 covers 16 residues. The CDR3: CATSPPHRGTYNEQFF. The CDR3 DNA reads TGTGCCACCAGCCCCCCTCACAGGGGTACCTACAATGAGCAGTTCTTC.

This clone appeared once. The gene calls are TRBV6-4 and TRBJ1-2; possible D gene TRBD1, 5 bases. The CDR3 has 15 amino acids. CDR1 and CDR2 from the germline V gene are MRHNA and SNTAGT. V was trimmed by 7 bases and J by 1 base, leaving 16 bases between them. CDR3 DNA sequence: TGTGCCAGCATCCCCAACGGGGGTTTTAACTATGGCTACACCTTC. It specifies CASIPNGGFNYGYTF.